One sample yielded the 29 T cell receptor beta chains listed below, sequenced in a study of T cells after yellow fever vaccination. TCRdb fed the 5' RACE reads into MiXCR, producing one record per CDR3 protein. The table shows tens of thousands of distinct CDR3 sequences, with 6% to 8% occurring only once. The sample was CD8+ T cells sorted from PBMCs, taken around 15 days after the first yellow fever vaccination. All receptors come from a man aged 18 to 35 who received the YFV17D yellow fever vaccine.

This clonotype showed up just a few times. The chain has TRBV10-3 and TRBJ2-2; 9 bases line up with TRBD2. CDR3 length equals 14 residues. Losses at the gene ends were 7 bases for V and 4 bases for J; bases not matched to a gene: 4. CDR1 ENHRY and CDR2 SYGVKD come from the germline V gene. CDR3 nucleotide sequence: TGTGCCATCAATAGCGGGGGTTCCACCGGGGAGCTGTTTTTT. Translating it yields CAINSGGSTGELFF.

Many counts were recorded for this clonotype. The CDR3 here is CASSAPRGGTDTQYF. The CDR3 bases are TGTGCCAGCAGTGCCCCCCGCGGGGGCACAGATACGCAGTATTTT. The genes are TRBV6-1 and TRBJ2-3, with D possibly being TRBD2 (6 bases). V was shortened by 4 bases and J by 1 base, with 12 bases between the two germline ends. The CDR3 contains 15 residues. Germline V gene lookup returns CDR1 MNHNS and CDR2 SASEGT.

This clonotype showed up many times. This chain connects TRBV5-1 to TRBJ2-3, with TRBD1 as a possible D gene (6 bases). This CDR3 contains 15 residues. Trimming removed 0 bases at V and 6 bases at J, with 14 bases between. Germline lookup yields CDR1 SGHRS and CDR2 YFSETQ. CDR3 in amino acids: CASSLDGGELDTQYF. CDR3 DNA sequence: TGCGCCAGCAGCTTGGATGGGGGCGAATTGGATACGCAGTATTTT.

This clonotype came up many times. The V gene is TRBV5-1, the J gene TRBJ2-5; possibly TRBD1 or TRBD2 for D (5 bases each). The length of the CDR3 is 13 residues. Between the trimmed V and J ends, which lost 1 base and 4 bases, there was a span of 8 bases. The germline gives CDR1 SGHRS, CDR2 YFSETQ. The CDR3 loop reads CASSLRGPETQYF. The DNA of the CDR3 is TGCGCCAGCAGCTTGCGGGGCCCAGAGACCCAGTACTTC.

Comment on this clonotype: Since a much larger clone is just one base distant, this may be a read error. The chain is built from TRBV2 and TRBJ1-5; D possibly corresponds to TRBD1 (5 bases). Looked up from germline, CDR1 is SNHLY and CDR2 is FYNNEI. The CDR3 is 11 amino acids. This chain's CDR3 is CPSRAAGPQHF. CDR3 DNA: TGTCCCAGCAGGGCTGCAGGGCCCCAGCATTTT. Full variable domain (outside the CDR3, taken from reference TRBV2 and TRBJ1-5): EPEVTQTPSHQVTQMGQEVILRCVPISNHLYFYWYRQILGQKVEFLVSFYNNEISEKSEIFDDQFSVERPDGSNFTLKIRSTKLEDSAMYFCPSRAAGPQHFGDGTRLSIL.

For this clonotype: A much larger clone lies one base from this, so it may be a read error. This chain joins TRBV3-1 and TRBJ2-5, with D possibly TRBD2 on 6 matching bases. V lost 7 bases to trimming and J lost 5 bases, with 11 bases between them. This CDR3 region has 12 residues. Germline V CDR1 and CDR2: LGHDT, YNNKEL (reference sequence). In nucleotides, the CDR3 is TGTGCCAGCACCCCGGGAGCGGAGACCCAGTACTTC. Protein sequence: CASTPGAETQYF.

Notes on this clonotype: A much larger clone differs by one base, so this may be a read error. This rearrangement joins TRBV15 to TRBJ2-7, with 7 nucleotides matching TRBD2. Losses at the gene ends were 4 bases for V and 3 bases for J; bases not matched to a gene: 9. The length of the CDR3 is 15 residues. CDR1 LNHNV and CDR2 YYDKDF come from the germline V gene (reference sequence). CDR3 sequence: CATSNGGGSYYEQYF. The CDR3 DNA sequence: TGTGCCACCAGCAATGGGGGGGGGTCTTACTACGAGCAGTACTTC. Full variable domain (rest looked up from reference TRBV15 and TRBJ2-7): DAMVIQNPRYQVTQFGKPVTLSCSQTLNHNVMYWYQQKSSQAPKLLFHYYDKDFNNEADTPDNFQSRRPNTSFCFLDIRSPGLGDTAMYLCATSNGGGSYYEQYFGPGTRLTVT.

This clonotype was detected ten times or more. CDR3 in DNA: TGTGCCAGCAGAGACGGACGGTATAGCAATCAGCCCCAGCATTTT. It translates to CASRDGRYSNQPQHF. J is TRBJ1-5 and V is TRBV7-2; D is undetermined. This CDR3 region has 15 residues. Per germline, CDR1 SGHTA and CDR2 FQGNSA. The V and J ends lost 6 bases and 0 bases respectively, with 12 bases between them.

The sample holds many counts of this clonotype. V usage is TRBV29-1 and J usage is TRBJ2-2; D might be TRBD2 (5 bases). The V gene's germline CDR1 is SQVTM and CDR2 ANQGSEA. The CDR3 contains 14 residues. Trimming took 3 bases from V and 1 from J, leaving 9 bases between them. DNA of the CDR3: TGCAGCGTTGATCACGGGATGAACACCGGGGAGCTGTTTTTT. It is translated as CSVDHGMNTGELFF.

This clonotype was found many times. J is TRBJ2-7 and V is TRBV10-3, with TRBD2 matching over 12 bases. The germline gives CDR1 ENHRY, CDR2 SYGVKD. V gave up 10 bases and J gave up 4 bases; unmatched junction bases: 8. CDR3 length: 14 residues. In DNA form, the CDR3 reads TGTGCCACGCAGACTAGCGGGGGTAAATACGAGCAGTACTTC. Translated: CATQTSGGKYEQYF.

This clonotype was counted at least ten times. The chain recombines TRBV4-3 with TRBJ2-5; TRBD1 might be the D (6 bases). The CDR3 covers 15 residues. With 0 bases removed from V and 0 bases from J, the gap between germline ends came to 8 bases. Germline V CDR1 and CDR2: LGHNA, YSLEER. The CDR3 DNA reads as TGCGCCAGCAGCCAAGACGGACAGCACCAAGAGACCCAGTACTTC. Amino acid sequence: CASSQDGQHQETQYF.

This clonotype came up many times. The chain couples TRBV12-3 or TRBV12-4 to TRBJ2-7; D gene ambiguous. The CDR3 totals 12 residues. The V end lost 2 bases, the J end lost 3 bases, and 5 bases lay between the germline ends. The CDR3 DNA is TGTGCCAGCAGTTTACGGAACTACGAGCAGTACTTC. Translation gives CASSLRNYEQYF.

This clonotype was seen a few times. The chain is built from TRBV6-5 and TRBJ2-3; either TRBD1 or TRBD2 may fit D (5 bases each). V lost 1 base and J 11 bases, leaving 13 bases between the germline ends. The CDR3 is 13 amino acids. In germline, CDR1 is MNHEY, CDR2 SVGAGI. The CDR3 loop is CASSYFSVGEQYF. Here the CDR3 DNA reads TGTGCCAGCAGTTACTTTTCGGTGGGGGAGCAGTATTTT.

This clonotype was observed at least ten times. The chain links TRBV6-1 to TRBJ2-3; 12 bases fit TRBD2. Losses at the gene ends were 6 bases for V and 3 bases for J; bases not matched to a gene: 4. The CDR3 loop spans 15 amino acids. The V gene's germline CDR1 is MNHNS and CDR2 SASEGT. The CDR3 sequence: CASRIGLAGTDTQYF. Written as DNA, the CDR3 is TGTGCCAGCAGAATCGGACTAGCGGGGACAGATACGCAGTATTTT.

This rearrangement joins TRBV11-2 to TRBJ2-3, with 9 positions matching TRBD2. Trimming took 3 bases from V and 4 from J; bases not matched to a gene: 8. Germline CDR1 reads SGHAT; CDR2 reads FQNNGV. The CDR3 is made up of 16 amino acids. CDR3 sequence (DNA): TGTGCCAGCAGCTTCATAGGTAGCGGGGGCCCAGATACGCAGTATTTT. Its protein is CASSFIGSGGPDTQYF. The full variable domain, in which reference TRBV11-2 and TRBJ2-3 provide the parts outside the CDR3, is EAGVAQSPRYKIIEKRQSVAFWCNPISGHATLYWYQQILGQGPKLLIQFQNNGVVDDSQLPKDRFSAERLKGVDSTLKIQPAKLEDSAVYLCASSFIGSGGPDTQYFGPGTRLTVL.

This clonotype has ten or more counts. The chain recombines TRBV6-1 with TRBJ2-5; TRBD1 agrees at 7 bases. Per the germline V gene, CDR1 is MNHNS and CDR2 is SASEGT. V lost 10 bases, J lost 2 bases, and 7 bases stayed unmatched. This CDR3 is 13 amino acids long. The CDR3 DNA sequence: TGTGCCAACCCCAGGGGGAGTCAAGAGACCCAGTACTTC. Its protein product is CANPRGSQETQYF.

Ten or more counts support this clonotype. The chain carries TRBV6-2 or TRBV6-3 and TRBJ2-1; D unclear. Trimming left V 0 bases short and J 10 bases short, with 7 bases between. Germline lookup yields CDR1 MNHEY and CDR2 SVGEGT. The CDR3 runs to 12 residues. CDR3 in amino acids: CASSYSNIEQFF. For the CDR3, the DNA is TGTGCCAGCAGTTACTCGAACATAGAGCAGTTCTTC.

At least ten counts were recorded for this clonotype. The chain carries TRBV2 and TRBJ2-4; D might be TRBD1 or TRBD2, each matching 5 bases. V lost 4 bases, J lost 8 bases, and 15 bases lay in between. Per germline, CDR1 SNHLY and CDR2 FYNNEI. The CDR3 covers 14 residues. In DNA, the CDR3 is TGTGCCAGCAGTGGGGTGGGGACCCTCGACATTCAGTACTTC. This translates into CASSGVGTLDIQYF.

At least ten counts were recorded for this clonotype. The chain recombines TRBV15 with TRBJ2-1; TRBD2 is a possible D gene (5 bases). This CDR3 has 14 residues. V dropped 3 bases and J dropped 8 bases, with 14 bases sitting between them. Germline V CDR1 and CDR2: LNHNV, YYDKDF (reference sequence). The CDR3 nucleotides are TGTGCCACCAGCAGGTCGCGCGGGTATTATGAGCAGTTCTTC. Protein sequence: CATSRSRGYYEQFF. The full variable domain, completed using reference TRBV15 and TRBJ2-1, is DAMVIQNPRYQVTQFGKPVTLSCSQTLNHNVMYWYQQKSSQAPKLLFHYYDKDFNNEADTPDNFQSRRPNTSFCFLDIRSPGLGDTAMYLCATSRSRGYYEQFFGPGTRLTVL.

This clonotype occurred many times. The chain recombines TRBV4-3 with TRBJ2-3; 9 positions agree with TRBD1. The junction had 6 bases not matched to a gene; V was cut back by 4 bases and J by 1 base. This CDR3 is built from 16 residues. Per the germline V gene, CDR1 is LGHNA and CDR2 is YSLEER. The CDR3 DNA follows: TGCGCCAGCAGCCGGAACCGGGACAGGGGCACAGATACGCAGTATTTT. As protein: CASSRNRDRGTDTQYF.

This clonotype was detected ten times or more. The V gene is TRBV13, the J gene TRBJ2-6; TRBD1 might be the D (5 bases). CDR3 length: 15 amino acids. The V end was cut by 4 bases, the J end by 0 bases, with 7 bases between. Germline V CDR1 and CDR2: PRHDT, FYEKMQ (reference sequence). Here the CDR3 reads CASSSGFSGANVLTF. CDR3 nucleotide sequence: TGTGCCAGCAGCTCAGGGTTCTCTGGGGCCAACGTCCTGACTTTC.

This clonotype has a count of ten or more. The chain joins TRBV10-3 to TRBJ2-5; D could derive from TRBD1 or TRBD2 (5 bases each). The CDR3 contains 14 residues. V was pared by 2 bases and J by 6 bases, with 13 bases between. Germline values: CDR1 ENHRY, CDR2 SYGVKD. The CDR3 region has the DNA TGTGCCATCAGTGAGGGGGCGCGGGTAAAGACCCAGTACTTC. Translation: CAISEGARVKTQYF.

This clonotype occurred many times. The chain joins TRBV19 to TRBJ2-3, with 8 bases fitting TRBD2. The CDR3 is 13 residues long. Germline-derived CDR1 and CDR2 are LNHDA and SQIVND (reference sequence). V shed 7 bases and J 7 bases; nucleotides not matched to a gene: 7. CDR3 in DNA: TGTGCCAGTACCCCGCGGGGGGCAAATACGCAGTATTTT. This encodes CASTPRGANTQYF.

This chain joins TRBV7-9 and TRBJ2-5, with D possibly TRBD1 on 6 matching bases. The V end lost 7 bases, the J end lost 2 bases, and 17 bases lay between the germline ends. The CDR3 is 15 amino acids. The germline gives CDR1 SEHNR, CDR2 FQNEAQ (reference sequence). The DNA for the CDR3 is TGTGCCAGCACCTCATCGGACAGAGGACAAGAGACCCAGTACTTC. Its translation: CASTSSDRGQETQYF. Using reference TRBV7-9 and TRBJ2-5 for the parts outside the CDR3, the full variable domain is DTGVSQNPRHKITKRGQNVTFRCDPISEHNRLYWYRQTLGQGPEFLTYFQNEAQLEKSRLLSDRFSAERPKGSFSTLEIQRTEQGDSAMYLCASTSSDRGQETQYFGPGTRLLVL.

This clonotype was recorded many times. The chain is built from TRBV7-8 and TRBJ2-3, with no clear D. The germline gives CDR1 SGHVS, CDR2 FQNEAQ. The CDR3 is 13 amino acids. V was pared by 5 bases and J by 6 bases, with 12 bases between. CDR3 protein: CASSPEGRDTQYF. The DNA of the CDR3 is TGTGCCAGCAGCCCAGAAGGTCGGGATACGCAGTATTTT.

This clonotype was seen many times. The gene calls are TRBV10-3 and TRBJ1-1; the D is unclear. The CDR3 runs 10 residues. Germline-derived CDR1 and CDR2 are ENHRY and SYGVKD. Between the trimmed V and J ends, which lost 8 bases and 7 bases, there was a span of 8 bases. The CDR3 region has the DNA TGTGCCATCGAGGTTGGTGAAGCTTTCTTT. Amino acid sequence: CAIEVGEAFF.

This clonotype came up many times. The V and J genes are TRBV27 and TRBJ2-1; 10 bases align to TRBD2. V shed 2 bases, J shed 4 bases, and the junction held 8 bases outside the gene matches. Germline CDR1 and CDR2: MNHEY and SMNVEV (reference sequence). The CDR3 totals 17 residues. The CDR3 nucleotides read TGTGCCAGCAGTTTAAATAAGCGGGGGGGAGTATACAATGAGCAGTTCTTC. As protein: CASSLNKRGGVYNEQFF.

This clonotype was counted ten times or more. The rearrangement uses TRBV5-1 and TRBJ2-2, with 7 bases aligning to TRBD1. Per germline, CDR1 SGHRS and CDR2 YFSETQ. The V segment lost 4 bases and the J segment 1 base; nucleotides outside the gene matches: 7. This CDR3 spans 16 amino acids. The CDR3 nucleotides are TGCGCCAGCAGCATCCGGGACAGTGGGAACACCGGGGAGCTGTTTTTT. Translated: CASSIRDSGNTGELFF.

Many counts were recorded for this clonotype. V and J are TRBV12-3 or TRBV12-4 and TRBJ2-7; TRBD1 might be the D (6 bases). The CDR3 totals 15 residues. Between the trimmed V and J ends, which lost 7 bases and 3 bases, there was a span of 19 bases. The CDR3 spells CASTIGGGRRYEQYF. The CDR3 DNA is TGTGCCAGCACCATAGGGGGTGGGCGGCGCTACGAGCAGTACTTC.